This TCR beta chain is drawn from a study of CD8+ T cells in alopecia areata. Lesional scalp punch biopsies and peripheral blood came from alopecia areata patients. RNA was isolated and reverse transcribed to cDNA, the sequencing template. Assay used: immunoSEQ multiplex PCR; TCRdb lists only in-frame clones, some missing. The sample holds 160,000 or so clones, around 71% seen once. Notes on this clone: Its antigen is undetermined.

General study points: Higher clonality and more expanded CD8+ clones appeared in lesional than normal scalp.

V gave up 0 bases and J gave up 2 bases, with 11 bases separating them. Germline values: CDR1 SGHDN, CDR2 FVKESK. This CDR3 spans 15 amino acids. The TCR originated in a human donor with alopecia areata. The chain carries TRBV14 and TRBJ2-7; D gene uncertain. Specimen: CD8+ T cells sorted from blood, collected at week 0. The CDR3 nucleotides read TGTGCCAGCAGCCAAGAGTGGACCCGCGCCTACGAGCAGTACTTC. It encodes CASSQEWTRAYEQYF. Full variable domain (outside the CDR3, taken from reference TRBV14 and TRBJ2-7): EAGVTQFPSHSVIEKGQTVTLRCDPISGHDNLYWYRRVMGKEIKFLLHFVKESKQDESGMPNNRFLAERTGGTYSTLKVQPAELEDSGVYFCASSQEWTRAYEQYFGPGTRLTVT.